The source of this T cell receptor beta chain is a study of blood T cells in healthy people across ages. Turning to the study itself: Using template switching, researchers captured about one barcoded beta molecule for each two T cells.

CDR1 is SNHLY and CDR2 is FYNNEI in the germline V gene. Trimming pared 5 bases from V and 5 bases from J, leaving 15 bases between. CDR3 length equals 14 residues. Through a sample-barcoded 5' primer and a J-beta primer mix, a second PCR was run for about 6 to 11 cycles. Unique molecular identifiers of 12 random nucleotides labeled each cDNA. At least 2.5 million CDR3-containing paired-end reads were obtained per sample. TCRdb redid the calling of the 5' RACE reads with MiXCR, one entry per CDR3 protein. The sample lists just under 900,000 distinct CDR3 sequences; under 35% were seen once. Sample: blood. The TCR sequence derives from a woman of 80 years or more in good health. The rearrangement links TRBV2 to TRBJ2-5, with D perhaps matching TRBD2 (6 bases). CDR3 nucleotides: TGTGCCAGCAGTCGCAAGGAGGGCCGGGAGACCCAGTACTTC. Residues: CASSRKEGRETQYF.